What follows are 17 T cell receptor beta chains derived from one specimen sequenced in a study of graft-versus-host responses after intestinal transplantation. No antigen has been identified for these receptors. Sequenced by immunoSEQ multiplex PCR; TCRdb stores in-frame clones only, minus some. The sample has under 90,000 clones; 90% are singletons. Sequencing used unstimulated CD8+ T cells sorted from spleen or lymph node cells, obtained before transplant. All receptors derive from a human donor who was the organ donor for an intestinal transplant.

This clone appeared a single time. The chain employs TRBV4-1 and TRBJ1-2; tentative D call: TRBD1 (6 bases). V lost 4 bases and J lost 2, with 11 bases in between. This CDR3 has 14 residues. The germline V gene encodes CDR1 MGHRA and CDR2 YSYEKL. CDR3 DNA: TGCGCCAGCAGCCTTGCTGACAGGAACTATGGCTACACCTTC. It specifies CASSLADRNYGYTF.

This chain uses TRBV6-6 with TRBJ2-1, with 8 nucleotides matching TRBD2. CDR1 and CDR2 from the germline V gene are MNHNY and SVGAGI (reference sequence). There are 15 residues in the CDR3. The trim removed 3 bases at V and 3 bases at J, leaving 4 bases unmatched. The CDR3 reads CASSYERGNYNEQFF. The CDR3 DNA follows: TGTGCCAGCAGTTATGAGCGGGGGAACTACAATGAGCAGTTCTTC.

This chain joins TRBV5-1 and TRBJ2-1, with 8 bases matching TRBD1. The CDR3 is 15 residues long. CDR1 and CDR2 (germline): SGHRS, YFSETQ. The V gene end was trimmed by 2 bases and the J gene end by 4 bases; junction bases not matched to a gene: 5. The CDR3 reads CASSFWQGAYNEQFF. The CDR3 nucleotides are TGCGCCAGCAGCTTTTGGCAGGGGGCATACAATGAGCAGTTCTTC.

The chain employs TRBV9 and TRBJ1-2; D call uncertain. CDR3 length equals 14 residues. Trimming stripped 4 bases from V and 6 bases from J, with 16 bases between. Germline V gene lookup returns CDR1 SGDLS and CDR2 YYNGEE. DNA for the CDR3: TGTGCCAGCAGCTCCTACAGTATCTCCGATGGCTACACCTTC. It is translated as CASSSYSISDGYTF.

The CDR3 protein is CATLPSVRGYNEQFF. In nucleotides, the CDR3 is TGTGCCACCCTACCCAGTGTTCGGGGCTACAATGAGCAGTTCTTC. The V call is TRBV10-3, the J call TRBJ2-1; possible D gene TRBD2, 5 bases. V lost 10 bases, J lost 3 bases, and 19 bases lay in between. The CDR3 has 15 amino acids. Germline V gene data show CDR1 as ENHRY and CDR2 as SYGVKD.

Here the CDR3 reads CASSQLTGRSSGNTIYF. CDR3 DNA sequence: TGTGCCAGCAGCCAACTGACAGGTAGAAGCTCTGGAAACACCATATATTTT. This rearrangement joins TRBV4-2 to TRBJ1-3; D is perhaps TRBD1 (6 bases). The CDR3 consists of 17 residues. Trimming shortened V by 2 bases and J by 0 bases, and 14 bases separated the two germline ends. Germline values: CDR1 LGHNA, CDR2 YNFKEQ.

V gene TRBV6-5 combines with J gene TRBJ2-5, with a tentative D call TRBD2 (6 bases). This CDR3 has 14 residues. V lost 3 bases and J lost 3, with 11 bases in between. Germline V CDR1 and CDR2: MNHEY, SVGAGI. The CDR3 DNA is TGTGCCAGCAGTTATTCTAGCGCGGAAGAGACCCAGTACTTC. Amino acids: CASSYSSAEETQYF.

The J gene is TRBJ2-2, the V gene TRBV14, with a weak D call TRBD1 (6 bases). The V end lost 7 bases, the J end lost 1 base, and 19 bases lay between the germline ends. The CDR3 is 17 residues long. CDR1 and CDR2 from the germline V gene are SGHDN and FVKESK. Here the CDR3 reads CASTISSRGKNTGELFF. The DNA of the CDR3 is TGTGCCAGCACAATAAGTAGCAGGGGAAAGAACACCGGGGAGCTGTTTTTT.

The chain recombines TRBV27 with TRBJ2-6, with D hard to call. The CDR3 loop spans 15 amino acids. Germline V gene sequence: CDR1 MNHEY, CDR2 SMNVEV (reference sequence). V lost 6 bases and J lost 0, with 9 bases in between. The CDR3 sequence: CASSRGASGANVLTF. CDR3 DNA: TGTGCCAGCAGCCGTGGAGCCTCTGGGGCCAACGTCCTGACTTTC.

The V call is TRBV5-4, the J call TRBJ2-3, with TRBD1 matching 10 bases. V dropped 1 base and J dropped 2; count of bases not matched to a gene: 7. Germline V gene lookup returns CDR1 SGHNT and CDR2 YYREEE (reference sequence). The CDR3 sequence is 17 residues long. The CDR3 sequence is CASSLLGDRGITDTQYF. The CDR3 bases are TGTGCCAGCAGCTTGCTGGGGGACAGGGGAATCACAGATACGCAGTATTTT.

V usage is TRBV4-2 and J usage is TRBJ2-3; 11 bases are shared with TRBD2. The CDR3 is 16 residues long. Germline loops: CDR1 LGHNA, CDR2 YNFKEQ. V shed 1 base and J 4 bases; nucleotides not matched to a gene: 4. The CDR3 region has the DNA TGTGCCAGCAGCCAAGTAATAGCGGGGGGGGCAGATACGCAGTATTTT. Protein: CASSQVIAGGADTQYF.

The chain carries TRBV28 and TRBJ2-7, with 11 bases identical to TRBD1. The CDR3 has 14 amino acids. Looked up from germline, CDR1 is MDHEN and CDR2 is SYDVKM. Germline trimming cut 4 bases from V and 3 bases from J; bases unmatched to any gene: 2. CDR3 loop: CASSSGTGGYEQYV. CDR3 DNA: TGTGCCAGCAGTTCGGGGACAGGGGGCTACGAGCAGTACGTC.

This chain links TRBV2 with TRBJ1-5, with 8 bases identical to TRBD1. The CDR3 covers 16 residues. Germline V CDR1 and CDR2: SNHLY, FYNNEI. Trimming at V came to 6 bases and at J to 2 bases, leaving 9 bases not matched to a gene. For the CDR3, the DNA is TGTGCCAGCAGAGAGGACAGGGAGTATGGCAATCAGCCCCAGCATTTT. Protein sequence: CASREDREYGNQPQHF.

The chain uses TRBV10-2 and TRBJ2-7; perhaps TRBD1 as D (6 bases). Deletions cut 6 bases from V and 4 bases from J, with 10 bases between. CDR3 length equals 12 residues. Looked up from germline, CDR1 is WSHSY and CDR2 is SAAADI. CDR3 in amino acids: CASRTTGYEQYV. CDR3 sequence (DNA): TGCGCCAGCAGGACTACAGGGTACGAGCAGTACGTC.

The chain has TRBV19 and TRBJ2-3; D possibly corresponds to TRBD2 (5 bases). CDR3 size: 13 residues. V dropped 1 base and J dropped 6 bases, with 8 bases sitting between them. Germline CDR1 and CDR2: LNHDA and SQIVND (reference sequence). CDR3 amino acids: CASSIAPGDTQYF. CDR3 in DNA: TGTGCCAGTAGTATAGCCCCGGGGGATACGCAGTATTTT.

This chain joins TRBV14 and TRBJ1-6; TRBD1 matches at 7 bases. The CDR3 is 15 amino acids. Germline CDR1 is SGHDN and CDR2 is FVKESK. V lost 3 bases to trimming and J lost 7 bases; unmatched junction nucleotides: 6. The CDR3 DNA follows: TGTGCCAGCAGCCAGAGACAGGGCTTAAATTCACCCCTCCACTTT. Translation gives CASSQRQGLNSPLHF.

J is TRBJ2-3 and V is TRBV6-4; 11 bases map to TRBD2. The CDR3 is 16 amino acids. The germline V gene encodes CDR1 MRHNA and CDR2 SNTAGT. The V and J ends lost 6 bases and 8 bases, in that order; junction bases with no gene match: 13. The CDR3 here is CASSPISSGGYRTQYF. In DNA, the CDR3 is TGTGCCAGCAGCCCCATCTCTAGCGGGGGGTACCGTACGCAGTATTTT.